This is a list of T cell receptor beta chains from one sample in a study of blood T cells in healthy people across ages. TCRdb reprocessed the 5' RACE reads via MiXCR and lists one record per CDR3 protein. The sample shows 450,000 to 700,000 distinct CDR3 sequences, 27% of them seen only once. Material for sequencing was blood. The receptors stem from a woman aged 70-85 years in good health. Each CDR3 is given with its conserved first and last residue. Each record gives: V gene, D gene, clone size, J gene, CDR3 length, CDR3 DNA, CDR3 protein. D genes are given only for firm matches. Size is omitted from some rows. Given values are once, few, many or a class for expanded clones.

>TRBV6-5|NA|NA|TRBJ2-7|14
TGTGCCAGCAGACGGGACGGACATGTCAACGAGCAGTACTTC
CASRRDGHVNEQYF
>TRBV27|NA|NA|TRBJ2-7|16
TGTGCCAGCAGTCCGAGACTCCTCGGGGGGCCCTACGAGCAGTACTTC
CASSPRLLGGPYEQYF
>TRBV7-2|TRBD1|NA|TRBJ2-7|15
TGTGCCAGCAGCTTAATACAGGGGGCCTCCTACGAGCAGTACTTC
CASSLIQGASYEQYF
>TRBV5-4|NA|few|TRBJ2-7|15
TGTGCCAGCAGCGAGACAGGTACGCCGGACTACGAGCAGTACTTC
CASSETGTPDYEQYF
>TRBV4-2|NA|NA|TRBJ2-5|17
TGTGCCAGCAGCCAAGCAACAGCGCTGGGGGGAAAAGAGACCCAGTACTTC
CASSQATALGGKETQYF
>TRBV4-3|TRBD2|NA|TRBJ2-5|15
TGCGCCAGCAGCCAAGATAGCGGGGGAGAAGAGACCCAGTACTTC
CASSQDSGGEETQYF
>TRBV29-1|NA|NA|TRBJ1-2|14
TGCAGCGTTGACCGGACGTCCTTAGGCTATGGCTACACCTTC
CSVDRTSLGYGYTF
>TRBV7-6|TRBD1|NA|TRBJ2-7|16
TGTGCCAGCAGCTTAGGAGGGGGACAGGGGATTTACGAGCAGTACTTC
CASSLGGGQGIYEQYF
>TRBV2|NA|NA|TRBJ2-1|13
TGTGCCAGCAGTGAACAATGGAGCGATGAGCAGTTCTTC
CASSEQWSDEQFF
>TRBV7-9|NA|NA|TRBJ2-7|14
TGTGCCAGCAGCTTAGAAGGGCTATCACTCGAGCAGTACTTC
CASSLEGLSLEQYF
>TRBV6-6|TRBD1|NA|TRBJ1-5|13
TGTGCCCACCAGGGGGAGGGGAATCAGCCCCAGCATTTT
CAHQGEGNQPQHF
>TRBV29-1|NA|NA|TRBJ2-7|12
TGCAGCGTTGATGGGGGATCCTACGAGCAGTACTTC
CSVDGGSYEQYF
>TRBV6-2/TRBV6-3|NA|NA|TRBJ2-7|10
TGTGCCAGCAGCAGACACGAGCAGTACTTC
CASSRHEQYF
>TRBV20-1|NA|few|TRBJ1-1|14
TGCAGTGCACGTCACCCGGGCCCCAACCTTGAAGCTTTCTTT
CSARHPGPNLEAFF
>TRBV5-1|NA|few|TRBJ2-5|16
TGCGCCAGCAGCATCGCTAACCGGGGGAGTGGAGAGACCCAGTACTTC
CASSIANRGSGETQYF
>TRBV9|NA|few|TRBJ2-5|15
TGTGCCAGCAGCGTGCAAGGGACTTACCAAGAGACCCAGTACTTC
CASSVQGTYQETQYF
>TRBV2|TRBD1|NA|TRBJ2-5|13
TGTGCCAGCAGGATCAGGGGGTTGGAGACCCAGTACTTC
CASRIRGLETQYF
>TRBV19|NA|NA|TRBJ1-1|13
TGTGCCAGTAGTATGGCAGGGTTTACTGAAGCTTTCTTT
CASSMAGFTEAFF
>TRBV2|NA|NA|TRBJ2-3|15
TGTGCCAGCTCAGACGTCGGGGGTGGAGCAGATACGCAGTATTTT
CASSDVGGGADTQYF